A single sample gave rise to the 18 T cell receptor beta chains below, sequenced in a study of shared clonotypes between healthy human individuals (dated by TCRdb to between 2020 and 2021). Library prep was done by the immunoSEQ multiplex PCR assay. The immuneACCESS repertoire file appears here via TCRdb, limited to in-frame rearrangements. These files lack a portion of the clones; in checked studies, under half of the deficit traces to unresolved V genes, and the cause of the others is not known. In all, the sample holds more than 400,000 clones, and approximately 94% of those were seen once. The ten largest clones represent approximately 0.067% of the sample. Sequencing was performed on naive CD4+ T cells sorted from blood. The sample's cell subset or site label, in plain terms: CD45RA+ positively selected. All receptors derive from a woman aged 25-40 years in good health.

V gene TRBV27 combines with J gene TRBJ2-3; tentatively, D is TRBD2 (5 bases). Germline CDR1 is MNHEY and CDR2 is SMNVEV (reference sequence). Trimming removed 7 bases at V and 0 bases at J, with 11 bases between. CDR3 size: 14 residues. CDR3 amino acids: CASTSPGSTDTQYF. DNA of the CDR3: TGTGCCAGCACCTCCCCGGGGAGCACAGATACGCAGTATTTT.

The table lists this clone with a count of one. In nucleotides, the CDR3 is TGTGCCAGCAGCCCAAGTCCGGGACTAGCGCTCTACGAGCAGTACTTC. Translation gives CASSPSPGLALYEQYF. The chain carries TRBV7-9 and TRBJ2-7; TRBD2 aligns across 10 bases. Germline V gene data show CDR1 as SEHNR and CDR2 as FQNEAQ (reference sequence). The CDR3 spans 16 residues. V shed 5 bases and J 3 bases; nucleotides not matched to a gene: 10.

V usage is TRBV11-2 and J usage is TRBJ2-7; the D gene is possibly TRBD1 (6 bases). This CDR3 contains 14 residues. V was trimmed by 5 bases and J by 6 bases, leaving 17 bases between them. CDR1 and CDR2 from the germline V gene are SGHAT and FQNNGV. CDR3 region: CASSGVGAFLEQYF. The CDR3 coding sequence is TGTGCCAGCAGCGGGGTGGGGGCTTTTCTCGAGCAGTACTTC.

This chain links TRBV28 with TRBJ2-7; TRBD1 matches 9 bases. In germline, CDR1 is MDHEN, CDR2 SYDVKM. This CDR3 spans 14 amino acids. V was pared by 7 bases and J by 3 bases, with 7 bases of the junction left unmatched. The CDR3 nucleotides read TGTGCCAGCAACCTCAGACAGGGGGGCTACGAGCAGTACTTC. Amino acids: CASNLRQGGYEQYF.

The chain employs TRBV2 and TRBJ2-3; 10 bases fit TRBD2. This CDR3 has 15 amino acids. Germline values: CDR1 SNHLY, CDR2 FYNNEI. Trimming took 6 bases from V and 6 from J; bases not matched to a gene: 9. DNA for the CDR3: TGTGCCAGCAGGAGGAGTAGCGGGAGGTCTGATACGCAGTATTTT. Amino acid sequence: CASRRSSGRSDTQYF. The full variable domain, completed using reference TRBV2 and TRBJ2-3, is EPEVTQTPSHQVTQMGQEVILRCVPISNHLYFYWYRQILGQKVEFLVSFYNNEISEKSEIFDDQFSVERPDGSNFTLKIRSTKLEDSAMYFCASRRSSGRSDTQYFGPGTRLTVL.

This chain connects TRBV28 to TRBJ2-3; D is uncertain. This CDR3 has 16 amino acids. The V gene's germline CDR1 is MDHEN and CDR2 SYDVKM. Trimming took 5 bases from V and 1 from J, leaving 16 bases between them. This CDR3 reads CASSLMGLGGTDTQYF. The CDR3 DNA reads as TGTGCCAGCAGTCTAATGGGTCTGGGTGGCACAGATACGCAGTATTTT.

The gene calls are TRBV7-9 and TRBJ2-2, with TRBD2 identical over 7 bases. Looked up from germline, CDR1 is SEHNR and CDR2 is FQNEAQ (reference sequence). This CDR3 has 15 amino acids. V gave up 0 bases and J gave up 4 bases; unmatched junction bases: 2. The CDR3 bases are TGTGCCAGCAGCTTAGCGGGAGGGCTCACCGGGGAGCTGTTTTTT. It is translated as CASSLAGGLTGELFF.

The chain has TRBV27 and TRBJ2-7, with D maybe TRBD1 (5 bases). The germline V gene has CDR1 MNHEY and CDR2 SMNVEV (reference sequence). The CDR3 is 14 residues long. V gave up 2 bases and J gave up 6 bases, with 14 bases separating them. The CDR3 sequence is CASSLGRVNSEQYF. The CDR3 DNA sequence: TGTGCCAGCAGTTTAGGCAGGGTAAACTCCGAGCAGTACTTC.

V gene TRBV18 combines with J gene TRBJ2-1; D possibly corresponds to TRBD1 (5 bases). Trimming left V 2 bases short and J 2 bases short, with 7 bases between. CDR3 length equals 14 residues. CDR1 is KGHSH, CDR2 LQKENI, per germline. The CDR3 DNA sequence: TGTGCCAGCTCACCAGACAGCACCTACAATGAGCAGTTCTTC. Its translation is CASSPDSTYNEQFF.

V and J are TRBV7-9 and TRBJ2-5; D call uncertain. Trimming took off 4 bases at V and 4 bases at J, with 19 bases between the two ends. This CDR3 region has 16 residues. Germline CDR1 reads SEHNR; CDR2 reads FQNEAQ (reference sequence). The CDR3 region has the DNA TGTGCCAGCAGCTCGACGCGAAGGGCTCAAAGAGAGACCCAGTACTTC. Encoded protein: CASSSTRRAQRETQYF.

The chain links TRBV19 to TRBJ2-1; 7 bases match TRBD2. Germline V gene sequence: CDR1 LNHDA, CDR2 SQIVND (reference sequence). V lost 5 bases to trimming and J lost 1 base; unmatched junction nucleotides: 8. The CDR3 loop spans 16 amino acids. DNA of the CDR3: TGTGCCAGTAGTTGGCTAGCGGTCGGGTCCTACAATGAGCAGTTCTTC. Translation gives CASSWLAVGSYNEQFF.

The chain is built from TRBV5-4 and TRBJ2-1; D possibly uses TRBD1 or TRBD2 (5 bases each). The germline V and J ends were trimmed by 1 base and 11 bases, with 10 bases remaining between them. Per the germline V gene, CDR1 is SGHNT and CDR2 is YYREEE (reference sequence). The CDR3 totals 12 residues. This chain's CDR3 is CASSLRDAKQFF. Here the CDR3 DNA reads TGTGCCAGCAGCTTGAGGGACGCCAAGCAGTTCTTC.

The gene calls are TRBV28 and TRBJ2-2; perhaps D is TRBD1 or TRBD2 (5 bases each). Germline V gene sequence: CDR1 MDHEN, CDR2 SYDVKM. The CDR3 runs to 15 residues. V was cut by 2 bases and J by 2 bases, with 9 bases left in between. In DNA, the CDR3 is TGTGCCAGCAGTTTAATCTGGGACAACACCGGGGAGCTGTTTTTT. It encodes CASSLIWDNTGELFF. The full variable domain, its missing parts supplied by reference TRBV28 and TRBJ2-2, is DVKVTQSSRYLVKRTGEKVFLECVQDMDHENMFWYRQDPGLGLRLIYFSYDVKMKEKGDIPEGYSVSREKKERFSLILESASTNQTSMYLCASSLIWDNTGELFFGEGSRLTVL.

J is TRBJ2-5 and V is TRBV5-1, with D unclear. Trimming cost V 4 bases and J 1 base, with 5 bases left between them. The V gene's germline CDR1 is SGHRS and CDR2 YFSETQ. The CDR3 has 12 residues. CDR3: CASSARQETQYF. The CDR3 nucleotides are TGCGCCAGCAGCGCCCGCCAAGAGACCCAGTACTTC. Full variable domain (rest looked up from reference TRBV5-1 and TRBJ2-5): KAGVTQTPRYLIKTRGQQVTLSCSPISGHRSVSWYQQTPGQGLQFLFEYFSETQRNKGNFPGRFSGRQFSNSRSEMNVSTLELGDSALYLCASSARQETQYFGPGTRLLVL.

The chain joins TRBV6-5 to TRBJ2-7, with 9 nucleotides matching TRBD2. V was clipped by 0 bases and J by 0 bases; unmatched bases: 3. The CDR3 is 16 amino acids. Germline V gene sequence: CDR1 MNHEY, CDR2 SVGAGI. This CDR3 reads CASSYSGTSISYEQYF. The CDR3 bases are TGTGCCAGCAGTTACTCCGGGACTAGCATCTCCTACGAGCAGTACTTC.

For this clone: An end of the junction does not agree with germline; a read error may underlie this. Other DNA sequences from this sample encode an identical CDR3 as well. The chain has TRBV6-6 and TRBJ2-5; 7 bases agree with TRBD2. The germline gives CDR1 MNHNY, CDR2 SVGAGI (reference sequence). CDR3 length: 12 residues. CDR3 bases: TGTGCCAGCAGTTACACGCGGGAGACCCAATACTTC. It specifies CASSYTRETQYF.

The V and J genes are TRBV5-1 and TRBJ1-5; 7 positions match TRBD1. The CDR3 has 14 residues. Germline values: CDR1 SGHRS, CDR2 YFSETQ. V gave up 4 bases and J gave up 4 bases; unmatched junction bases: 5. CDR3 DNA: TGCGCCAGCAGCCCAGGGGGTGCAAATCAGCCCCAGCATTTT. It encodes CASSPGGANQPQHF.

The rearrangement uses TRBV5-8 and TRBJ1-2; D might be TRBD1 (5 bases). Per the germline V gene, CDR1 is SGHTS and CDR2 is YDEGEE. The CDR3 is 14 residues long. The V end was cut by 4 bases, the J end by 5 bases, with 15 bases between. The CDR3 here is CASSPRDFGYGYTF. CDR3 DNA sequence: TGTGCCAGCAGCCCTCGGGACTTCGGGTATGGCTACACCTTC. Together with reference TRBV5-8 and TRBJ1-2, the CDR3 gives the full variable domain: EAGVTQSPTHLIKTRGQQATLRCSPISGHTSVYWYQQALGLGLQFLLWYDEGEERNRGNFPPRFSGRQFPNYSSELNVNALELEDSALYLCASSPRDFGYGYTFGSGTRLTVV.